The 2 T cell receptor beta chains listed next were all sequenced from one sample in a study of T cell repertoires in cytomegalovirus infection. TCRdb used MiXCR to reprocess the reads, holding one entry per CDR3 protein. This table has about 740,000 distinct CDR3 sequences, less than 40% appearing once. The material sequenced was PBMCs. These receptor sequences come from a human donor in good health (CMV status not recorded). Some clones in this sample may be carry-over from other donors' samples.

The chain links TRBV15 to TRBJ1-3; no reliable D call. The CDR3 covers 18 residues. Between the trimmed V and J ends, which lost 6 bases and 1 base, there was a span of 22 bases. CDR1 is LNHNV and CDR2 is YYDKDF in the germline V gene (reference sequence). CDR3 sequence reads: CATSPSGSPAPSGNTIYF. CDR3 DNA: TGTGCCACCAGTCCCTCGGGCTCACCCGCGCCTTCTGGAAACACCATATATTTT.

This rearrangement joins TRBV7-2 to TRBJ2-3; D gene uncertain. The CDR3 sequence is 14 residues long. The germline CDR1 and CDR2 sequences are SGHTA and FQGNSA. Trimming pared 1 base from V and 6 bases from J, leaving 11 bases between. Here the CDR3 DNA reads TGTGCCAGCAGCTTAGATGGGGAAGCGGATACGCAGTATTTT. It specifies CASSLDGEADTQYF.